The text below deals with one TCR beta chain. The antigen is undetermined. Healthy bone marrow donors supplied every sample. The data are from a study of cytomegalovirus exposure and HLA in healthy donors. CDR1 and CDR2 from the germline V gene are SGHVS and FNYEAQ. The CDR3 contains 14 residues. V shed 5 bases and J shed 3 bases, with 11 bases lying between them. Whole-study results and caveats: In vitro checks showed that a few CMV-associated chains really do target CMV antigens.

Use of 60 Vbeta and 13 Jbeta primers characterized the PCR. The data were produced by immunoSEQ multiplex PCR, yet TCRdb's version contains in-frame clones alone and is incomplete. The repertoire includes about 100,000 clones, approximately 76% of them detected once, and less than 9% sits in the top ten. This chain uses TRBV7-6 with TRBJ1-3; weak D call: TRBD1 (6 bases). The sequence was collected from a man aged 40-49 years in good health and CMV-seropositive. Sample: PBMCs. The CDR3 reads CASSPGTLGNTIYF. The CDR3 DNA follows: TGTGCCAGCAGCCCAGGGACACTTGGAAACACCATATATTTT.